This entry lists 30 T cell receptor beta chains sequenced from one sample in a study of OX40 agonist ivuxolimab in advanced cancers. The assay was immunoSEQ multiplex PCR, and TCRdb's table has in-frame clones only and misses some. Of tens of thousands of clones in the sample, around 91% were seen once. The source material was CD4+ or CD8+ T cells sorted from blood, sampled in a trial of the OX40 agonist ivuxolimab. The receptors shown here come from an adult with an advanced solid tumor such as melanoma, head and neck, liver or kidney cancer.

The rearrangement uses TRBV7-8 and TRBJ1-4; D unresolved. Deletions cut 1 base from V and 0 bases from J, with 6 bases between. The CDR3 consists of 15 residues. Germline V gene lookup returns CDR1 SGHVS and CDR2 FQNEAQ. The DNA of the CDR3 is TGTGCCAGCAGCTTAGGGAGGTCAACTAATGAAAAACTGTTTTTT. It codes for CASSLGRSTNEKLFF.

The chain employs TRBV11-2 and TRBJ2-1; the D call may be TRBD1 or TRBD2 (5 bases each). V gave up 6 bases and J gave up 3 bases, with 15 bases separating them. This CDR3 has 15 residues. From germline, CDR1 is SGHAT and CDR2 FQNNGV. This CDR3 is CASRPWGKNYNEQFF. CDR3 nucleotide sequence: TGTGCCAGCAGACCCTGGGGGAAAAACTACAATGAGCAGTTCTTC.

This sequence joins TRBV6-5 and TRBJ2-4; D tentatively reads TRBD1 or TRBD2 (5 bases each). Looked up from germline, CDR1 is MNHEY and CDR2 is SVGAGI. The CDR3 is 16 residues long. Trimming cost V 2 bases and J 6 bases, with 17 bases left between them. Here the CDR3 reads CASSYGGGIWLNIQYF. The CDR3 coding sequence is TGTGCCAGCAGTTACGGTGGGGGAATTTGGTTAAACATTCAGTACTTC.

V is TRBV15 and J is TRBJ2-3; D not certain. This CDR3 contains 13 residues. Germline V CDR1 and CDR2: LNHNV, YYDKDF (reference sequence). V shed 0 bases and J shed 3 bases, with 4 bases lying between them. The DNA of the CDR3 is TGTGCCACCAGCAGAGATCGGACAGATACGCAGTATTTT. As protein: CATSRDRTDTQYF. Combining the CDR3 with reference TRBV15 and TRBJ2-3 gives the whole variable domain DAMVIQNPRYQVTQFGKPVTLSCSQTLNHNVMYWYQQKSSQAPKLLFHYYDKDFNNEADTPDNFQSRRPNTSFCFLDIRSPGLGDTAMYLCATSRDRTDTQYFGPGTRLTVL.

The V gene is TRBV6-1, the J gene TRBJ1-5; the D is unclear. V lost 7 bases and J lost 2, with 9 bases in between. The CDR3 consists of 13 residues. The germline CDR1 and CDR2 sequences are MNHNS and SASEGT. CDR3 coding DNA: TGTGCCAGCAAAGGGAGCGGCAATCAGCCCCAGCATTTT. This translates into CASKGSGNQPQHF.

This chain joins TRBV5-1 and TRBJ1-1, with TRBD1 as a possible D gene (5 bases). The CDR3 covers 12 residues. CDR1 is SGHRS and CDR2 is YFSETQ in the germline V gene. V dropped 3 bases and J dropped 4 bases, with 7 bases sitting between them. Here the CDR3 reads CASSSDSTEAFF. The CDR3 DNA reads TGCGCCAGCAGCTCTGACAGCACTGAAGCTTTCTTT.

This rearrangement joins TRBV2 to TRBJ1-5; 8 bases are a match to TRBD1. Trimming cost V 7 bases and J 6 bases; bases outside gene matches: 8. The CDR3 is 14 amino acids. Germline V gives CDR1 SNHLY, CDR2 FYNNEI. In nucleotides, the CDR3 is TGTGCCAGCAATCTCAGGGGGCAGGTTCAGCCCCAGCATTTT. It specifies CASNLRGQVQPQHF.

The V gene is TRBV19, the J gene TRBJ1-5; D is perhaps TRBD1 (5 bases). The CDR3 spans 13 residues. From germline, CDR1 is LNHDA and CDR2 SQIVND (reference sequence). V was pared by 4 bases and J by 4 bases, with 8 bases between. The CDR3 loop reads CASSTDRNQPQHF. CDR3 nucleotides: TGTGCCAGTAGTACCGACAGAAATCAGCCCCAGCATTTT.

CDR3 region: CASSIGLAGVPGELFF. Written as DNA, the CDR3 is TGTGCCAGCTCGATTGGACTAGCGGGAGTACCCGGGGAGCTGTTTTTT. J is TRBJ2-2 and V is TRBV18; 13 nucleotides align to TRBD2. The CDR3 contains 16 residues. Germline V gene data show CDR1 as KGHSH and CDR2 as LQKENI. Trimming removed 6 bases from V and 6 bases from J; junction bases left unmatched: 7. Filled out from reference TRBV18 and TRBJ2-2, the complete variable domain reads NAGVMQNPRHLVRRRGQEARLRCSPMKGHSHVYWYRQLPEEGLKFMVYLQKENIIDESGMPKERFSAEFPKEGPSILRIQQVVRGDSAAYFCASSIGLAGVPGELFFGEGSRLTVL.

The chain has TRBV7-9 and TRBJ1-1; 7 bases are a match to TRBD1. Germline trimming cut 1 base from V and 8 bases from J; bases unmatched to any gene: 7. Per the germline V gene, CDR1 is SEHNR and CDR2 is FQNEAQ (reference sequence). The CDR3 runs to 14 residues. CDR3 loop: CASSLVTGQEEAFF. Here the CDR3 DNA reads TGTGCCAGCAGCTTAGTGACAGGGCAAGAGGAAGCTTTCTTT.

The chain couples TRBV11-2 to TRBJ2-2, with D perhaps matching TRBD1 (6 bases). The CDR3 is 18 amino acids. V lost 1 base to trimming and J lost 0 bases, with 15 bases between them. CDR1 and CDR2 (germline): SGHAT, FQNNGV. CDR3 sequence: CASSLVGRGQANTGELFF. The DNA of the CDR3 is TGTGCCAGCAGCTTAGTAGGCAGGGGACAAGCGAACACCGGGGAGCTGTTTTTT.

Points on this clone: Without the conserved terminal phenylalanine or tryptophan, this CDR3 likely stems from a read error. The rearrangement links TRBV19 to TRBJ1-1; D ambiguous. Between the trimmed V and J ends, which lost 2 bases and 4 bases, there was a span of 14 bases. The germline V gene has CDR1 LNHDA and CDR2 SQIVND (reference sequence). This CDR3 comprises 15 residues. CDR3 loop: CASSINRAGGTEAFL. The CDR3 bases are TGTGCCAGTAGTATAAATCGGGCGGGCGGCACTGAAGCTTTCCTT.

The chain is built from TRBV23-1 and TRBJ2-1; the match to TRBD2 covers 15 bases. TRBV23-1 is known as an ORF, though its function is uncertain. The CDR3 contains 19 residues. J lost 8 bases, V lost 3 bases, and 14 bases had no gene match. CDR3 in amino acids: CASSHTRPGLAGGGDEQFF. CDR3 coding DNA: TGCGCCAGCAGTCACACCCGACCGGGACTAGCGGGAGGTGGGGATGAGCAGTTCTTC.

The chain carries TRBV11-2 and TRBJ2-5, with TRBD2 matching over 9 bases. There are 18 residues in the CDR3. The V and J ends lost 1 base and 5 bases, in that order; junction bases with no gene match: 14. Germline CDR1 reads SGHAT; CDR2 reads FQNNGV. CDR3 coding DNA: TGTGCCAGCAGCTTAGGAGGCATCGCGAGGGCGGGAGGGGAGACCCAGTACTTC. It translates to CASSLGGIARAGGETQYF. The full variable domain, rest sourced from reference TRBV11-2 and TRBJ2-5, is EAGVAQSPRYKIIEKRQSVAFWCNPISGHATLYWYQQILGQGPKLLIQFQNNGVVDDSQLPKDRFSAERLKGVDSTLKIQPAKLEDSAVYLCASSLGGIARAGGETQYFGPGTRLLVL.

This chain uses TRBV2 with TRBJ1-2; TRBD1 might be the D (6 bases). The V gene lost 3 bases and the J gene lost 0 bases, with 14 bases spanning the gap. This CDR3 comprises 16 residues. Germline V CDR1 and CDR2: SNHLY, FYNNEI. CDR3 loop: CASSDPGHSSNYGYTF. CDR3 bases: TGTGCCAGCAGTGACCCGGGACACTCTTCTAACTATGGCTACACCTTC.

This chain joins TRBV5-1 and TRBJ2-7; D ambiguous. CDR3 length: 15 residues. Trimming cost V 0 bases and J 2 bases, with 12 bases left between them. The V gene's germline CDR1 is SGHRS and CDR2 YFSETQ. CDR3: CASSLGPAHPYEQYF. CDR3 coding DNA: TGCGCCAGCAGCTTGGGGCCGGCGCACCCCTACGAGCAGTACTTC.

The chain employs TRBV27 and TRBJ2-7; TRBD1 matches at 9 bases. The length of the CDR3 is 14 residues. Per the germline V gene, CDR1 is MNHEY and CDR2 is SMNVEV (reference sequence). The junction had 6 bases not matched to a gene; V was cut back by 5 bases and J by 4 bases. CDR3 amino acids: CASSPRTGAYEQYF. The CDR3, as DNA: TGTGCCAGCAGTCCCCGGACAGGGGCTTACGAGCAGTACTTC.

The rearrangement uses TRBV5-1 and TRBJ2-3; D unclear. V was cut by 2 bases and J by 2 bases, with 0 bases left in between. CDR3 size: 11 residues. The V gene's germline CDR1 is SGHRS and CDR2 YFSETQ. DNA of the CDR3: TGCGCCAGCAGCTTCACAGATACGCAGTATTTT. Translating it yields CASSFTDTQYF.

The rearrangement links TRBV18 to TRBJ1-5, with a weak D call TRBD1 (6 bases). The V and J ends lost 5 bases and 6 bases respectively, with 14 bases between them. CDR1 is KGHSH and CDR2 is LQKENI in the germline V gene. The CDR3 loop spans 14 amino acids. CDR3 sequence (DNA): TGTGCCAGCTCAACCCCCGGGGGCGGTCAGCCCCAGCATTTT. Translating it yields CASSTPGGGQPQHF.

This sequence joins TRBV18 and TRBJ1-5; D is unclear. The V and J ends lost 5 bases and 4 bases respectively, with 18 bases between them. CDR1 and CDR2 from the germline V gene are KGHSH and LQKENI. The CDR3 totals 16 residues. The CDR3, as DNA: TGTGCCAGCTCAGGAAACGGGTGGAGAGGGAATCAGCCCCAGCATTTT. Protein product: CASSGNGWRGNQPQHF.

V gene TRBV11-2 combines with J gene TRBJ1-2; a possible D gene is TRBD1 (6 bases). This CDR3 comprises 19 residues. CDR1 is SGHAT, CDR2 FQNNGV, per germline. V lost 1 base, J lost 1 base, and 22 bases lay in between. The CDR3 bases are TGTGCCAGCAGCTTAGGGGGTCCAGGGGCTGAACGTTTTAACTATGGCTACACCTTC. Its translation: CASSLGGPGAERFNYGYTF.

The chain has TRBV11-2 and TRBJ1-4; 7 bases match TRBD1. The CDR3 is 15 residues long. Trimming at V came to 4 bases and at J to 5 bases, leaving 7 bases not matched to a gene. The V gene's germline CDR1 is SGHAT and CDR2 FQNNGV. The CDR3 nucleotides read TGTGCCAGCAGCTCCACAGGGGTGGGAAATGAAAAACTGTTTTTT. The encoded protein is CASSSTGVGNEKLFF.

V and J are TRBV29-1 and TRBJ1-2; 8 bases are shared with TRBD1. Germline V gene data show CDR1 as SQVTM and CDR2 as ANQGSEA. The CDR3 is 14 residues long. V trimming: 3 bases; J trimming: 5 bases; junction bases outside the gene matches: 8. The CDR3 here is CSVDFLQGVYGYTF. The CDR3 DNA follows: TGCAGCGTTGACTTTCTACAGGGGGTTTATGGCTACACCTTC.

The V call is TRBV28, the J call TRBJ2-1; 11 bases fit TRBD2. With 6 bases clipped from V and 7 bases from J, the junction kept 5 bases outside the gene matches. The CDR3 length is 14 residues. Germline CDR1 reads MDHEN; CDR2 reads SYDVKM. The CDR3 nucleotides read TGTGCCAGCAGAATAGCGGGAGGGTATAATGAGCAGTTCTTC. Its translation is CASRIAGGYNEQFF. The full variable domain, its missing parts supplied by reference TRBV28 and TRBJ2-1, is DVKVTQSSRYLVKRTGEKVFLECVQDMDHENMFWYRQDPGLGLRLIYFSYDVKMKEKGDIPEGYSVSREKKERFSLILESASTNQTSMYLCASRIAGGYNEQFFGPGTRLTVL.

This clone was counted a single time. The chain recombines TRBV7-2 with TRBJ2-7; TRBD1 matches at 7 bases. Germline assignment: CDR1 SGHTA and CDR2 FQGNSA. This CDR3 comprises 13 residues. V lost 4 bases to trimming and J lost 3 bases; unmatched junction nucleotides: 3. CDR3 coding DNA: TGTGCCAGCAGCTCCGGGACAGACTACGAGCAGTACTTC. Residues: CASSSGTDYEQYF.

The rearrangement links TRBV29-1 to TRBJ1-5, with D hard to call. The germline CDR1 and CDR2 sequences are SQVTM and ANQGSEA. Trimming stripped 1 base from V and 9 bases from J, with 13 bases between. The CDR3 loop spans 13 amino acids. In DNA form, the CDR3 reads TGCAGCGTTGAAGTGACGGGTGTAGGGCCCCAGCATTTT. This gives the protein CSVEVTGVGPQHF.

This chain links TRBV7-2 with TRBJ2-1; D perhaps matches TRBD2 (6 bases). Trimming left V 7 bases short and J 0 bases short, with 13 bases between. Looked up from germline, CDR1 is SGHTA and CDR2 is FQGNSA. This CDR3 region has 15 residues. CDR3 nucleotides: TGTGCCAGCAACCCGGGACTCAACTCCTACAATGAGCAGTTCTTC. Encoded protein: CASNPGLNSYNEQFF. The full variable domain, completed using reference TRBV7-2 and TRBJ2-1, is GAGVSQSPSNKVTEKGKDVELRCDPISGHTALYWYRQSLGQGLEFLIYFQGNSAPDKSGLPSDRFSAERTGGSVSTLTIQRTQQEDSAVYLCASNPGLNSYNEQFFGPGTRLTVL.

This clone was counted a single time. The V and J genes are TRBV6-1 and TRBJ2-1, with 10 bases aligning to TRBD2. Germline lookup yields CDR1 MNHNS and CDR2 SASEGT. CDR3 length: 15 amino acids. The ends lost 8 bases at V and 2 bases at J; junction bases unmatched: 6. CDR3 nucleotides: TGTGCCAGCCCCCGGACTAGCGGACCCTACAATGAGCAGTTCTTC. Amino acid sequence: CASPRTSGPYNEQFF.

This chain joins TRBV19 and TRBJ1-4; 9 bases are shared with TRBD1. With V trimmed by 5 bases and J by 8 bases, 9 bases remained unmatched. The CDR3 is 15 amino acids. CDR1 LNHDA and CDR2 SQIVND come from the germline V gene (reference sequence). CDR3 in amino acids: CASSDRQGVSEKLFF. In DNA form, the CDR3 reads TGTGCCAGTAGTGACAGACAGGGGGTGTCGGAAAAACTGTTTTTT.

This clone came up a few times. This chain uses TRBV6-5 with TRBJ2-3; tentatively, D is TRBD2 (6 bases). Trimming removed 8 bases from V and 0 bases from J, with 12 bases in between. In germline, CDR1 is MNHEY, CDR2 SVGAGI. This CDR3 region has 14 residues. CDR3 sequence (DNA): TGTGCCAGCGGGGTACGGGGGAGCACAGATACGCAGTATTTT. It is translated as CASGVRGSTDTQYF.